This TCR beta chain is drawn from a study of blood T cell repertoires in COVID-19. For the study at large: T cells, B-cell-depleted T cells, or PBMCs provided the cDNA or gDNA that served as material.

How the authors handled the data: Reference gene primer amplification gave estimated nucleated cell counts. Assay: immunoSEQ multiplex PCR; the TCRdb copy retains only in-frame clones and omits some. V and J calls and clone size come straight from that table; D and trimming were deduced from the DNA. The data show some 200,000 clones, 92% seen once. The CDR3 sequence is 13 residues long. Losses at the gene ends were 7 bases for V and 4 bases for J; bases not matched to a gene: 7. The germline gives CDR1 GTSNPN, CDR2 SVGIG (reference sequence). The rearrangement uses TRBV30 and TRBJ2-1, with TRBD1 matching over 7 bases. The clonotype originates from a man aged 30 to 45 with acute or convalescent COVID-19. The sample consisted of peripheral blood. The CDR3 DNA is TGTGCCTTTAAGAGGGACAGTTACAATGAGCAGTTCTTC. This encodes CAFKRDSYNEQFF.